This is a list of T cell receptor beta chains from one sample in a study of T cell changes during pregnancy in multiple sclerosis. Sequenced by immunoSEQ multiplex PCR; TCRdb stores in-frame clones only, minus some. The sample has 47,000 or so clones, 85% to 90% seen once; the top ten hold 5% to 5.5%. The specimen was peripheral blood, collected after pregnancy. The receptors here all came from a female donor in good health, enrolled as a control in a pregnancy study. The CDR3 runs from the conserved cysteine through the conserved F or W.

j_call v_call cdr3_aa
TRBJ2-7 TRBV9 CASSAAGSYEQYF
TRBJ2-3 TRBV9 CASSEGSGGTDTQYF
TRBJ2-7 TRBV2 CASSLLAGNLYEQYF
TRBJ2-3 TRBV27 CASSLGGGRADTQYF
TRBJ1-1 TRBV6-5 CASRDRTGGRTEAFF
TRBJ2-1 TRBV7-6 CASSSQTGFSSYNEQFF
TRBJ2-5 TRBV4-2 CASSPPGSGRETQYF
TRBJ1-1 TRBV5-4 CASGRDRNTEAFF
TRBJ1-1 TRBV5-1 CASSLDFRDTEAFF
TRBJ1-1 TRBV14 CASSHRARPMNTEAFF
TRBJ2-2 TRBV14 CASSPLGGRALGTGELFF